This is a list of T cell receptor beta chains from one sample in a study of blood T cells in healthy people across ages. MiXCR was run by TCRdb on the 5' RACE reads, yielding one entry per CDR3 protein. The sample consists of some 1.5 million distinct CDR3 sequences, roughly 27% of them appearing once. The sequencing sample was made of blood. The source of these receptors is a woman under 40 in good health. Both conserved end residues are part of each CDR3. Fields, in order: clone size, J gene, D gene, V gene, CDR3 DNA, CDR3 protein. D genes are given only for firm matches. Clone sizes are given selectively: once, few, many, or a class where the clone is expanded.

NA TRBJ2-3 TRBD2 TRBV15 TGTGCCACCAGCAGGACTAGCGGGGGGCTAACAGATACGCAGTATTTT CATSRTSGGLTDTQYF
few TRBJ2-2 TRBD1 TRBV5-1 TGCGCCAGCAGCCGAGATGACAGGGTCCCCGCTAGGACCGGGGAGCTGTTTTTT CASSRDDRVPARTGELFF
NA TRBJ1-4 TRBD1 TRBV5-1 TGCGCCAGCTCCCGGAAGGGACAGGGGGCACCAGCGTCTGCAACTAGTGAAAAACTGTTTTTT CASSRKGQGAPASATSEKLFF
NA TRBJ2-7 NA TRBV28 TGTGCCAGCAGTTTCCAGGACAGTCCCTACGAGCAGTACTTC CASSFQDSPYEQYF
NA TRBJ2-5 NA TRBV10-3 TGTGCCATCAGTGTACAGCAAGAGACCCAGTACTTC CAISVQQETQYF
once TRBJ2-1 TRBD1 TRBV4-3 TGCGCCAGCAGCCATGGGACAGGGGTACACAATGAGCAGTTCTTC CASSHGTGVHNEQFF
few TRBJ2-5 TRBD1 TRBV20-1 TGCAGTGCTTTTCAGGGGGTCGAGACCCAGTACTTC CSAFQGVETQYF
many TRBJ2-1 NA TRBV5-1 TGCGCCAGCAGCCCGGGGGACAGAGAGGCCAATGAGCAGTTCTTC CASSPGDREANEQFF
many TRBJ2-7 NA TRBV10-3 TGTGCCATCGCCGAGACTGAGGGCGAGCAGTACTTC CAIAETEGEQYF
NA TRBJ2-1 NA TRBV12-3/TRBV12-4 TGTGCCAGCAGTTTTATCCCTCCACCCGGGACGGGCAATGAGCAGTTCTTC CASSFIPPPGTGNEQFF
NA TRBJ2-1 TRBD2 TRBV5-1 TGCGCCAGCAGCCCTCCCACTAGCGCGATTCCCTACAATGAGCAGTTCTTC CASSPPTSAIPYNEQFF
few TRBJ2-5 NA TRBV7-7 TGTGCCAGCAGCCCTTCGGTGGGCCGCCAAGAGACCCAGTACTTC CASSPSVGRQETQYF
many TRBJ2-4 TRBD1 TRBV9 TGTGCCAGCAGCACCCTCGACAGGGGAAACATTCAGTACTTC CASSTLDRGNIQYF
few TRBJ1-2 TRBD1 TRBV10-3 TGTGCCATCAGTGTGTCAGGGGGTCAGTCGGATGGCTACACCTTC CAISVSGGQSDGYTF
NA TRBJ2-3 NA TRBV14 TGTGCCAGCACCTACTCGGACACTTCACCTACGCAGTATTTT CASTYSDTSPTQYF
few TRBJ1-3 NA TRBV7-2 TGTGCCAGCAGCTCCTCGGGGGCTGGAAACACCATATATTTT CASSSSGAGNTIYF
few TRBJ2-5 TRBD2 TRBV4-1 TGCGCCAGCAGCCAAGGATGGGGAGGGCAGGCAGAGACCCAGTACTTC CASSQGWGGQAETQYF
NA TRBJ2-2 TRBD1 TRBV28 TGTGCCAGCAGTTTCCTCAAGGGGGCGAGCGGGGAGCTGTTTTTT CASSFLKGASGELFF
NA TRBJ2-1 NA TRBV30 TGTGCCTGGACTCCTGTGAGGGGGGACAATGAGCAGTTCTTC CAWTPVRGDNEQFF
many TRBJ2-5 NA TRBV20-1 TGCAGTGCTGCTACAGTAGCCCAGTACTTC CSAATVAQYF
NA TRBJ1-2 NA TRBV3-1 TGCGCCAGCAGCCAAGGGCGGGCTAATGGCTACACCTTC CASSQGRANGYTF
few TRBJ2-6 NA TRBV15 TGTGCCACCAGCATAGGGGACATCAATGGGGCCAACGTCCTGACTTTC CATSIGDINGANVLTF
many TRBJ2-3 NA TRBV14 TGTGCCAGCAGCCTTCTCCCGGGGACAGATACGCAGTATTTT CASSLLPGTDTQYF